This TCR beta chain was profiled in a study of cytomegalovirus exposure and HLA in healthy donors. Study-level results: The classifier reportedly diagnosed cytomegalovirus status with high specificity and sensitivity.

With 4 bases removed from V and 6 bases from J, the gap between germline ends came to 14 bases. CDR3 length: 14 amino acids. Germline V gene data show CDR1 as LGHNT and CDR2 as FRNRAP. Profiled with immunoSEQ multiplex PCR; TCRdb holds only in-frame clones, not every one. Seen here are 150,000 to 200,000 clones, more than 75% observed once, and the top ten hold approximately 7%. For this clone: Its specificity is unknown.

This sequence joins TRBV12-5 and TRBJ2-3; D is unresolved. The TCR sequence derives from a man aged 25-45 years in good health and CMV-seropositive. The source material was PBMCs. The CDR3 is CASGSDLVVDTQYF. In nucleotides, the CDR3 is TGTGCTAGTGGTTCCGACCTGGTAGTGGATACGCAGTATTTT.